This note documents a single T cell receptor beta chain sequence. The data were obtained in a study of blood T cell repertoires in COVID-19. Germline-derived CDR1 and CDR2 are SGHAT and FQNNGV. The CDR3 length is 15 residues. Losses at the gene ends were 5 bases for V and 2 bases for J; bases not matched to a gene: 4. Some clones are missing from TCRdb's copy, which holds only in-frame ones; the method was immunoSEQ multiplex PCR. This sample has about 130,000 clones, with 78% found just once. The specimen sequenced was PBMCs or T cells enriched from blood (not recorded which). The chain links TRBV11-2 to TRBJ1-3; 9 bases agree with TRBD1. The clonotype comes from a woman aged 45 to 65 who had recovered from COVID-19. Here the CDR3 reads CASSPGTGPGNTIYF. CDR3 nucleotide sequence: TGTGCCAGCAGCCCCGGGACAGGGCCTGGAAACACCATATATTTT.